In this sample, the clone carrying this T cell receptor beta chain turned up a few times. Its antigen is not known. This record belongs to a study of cytotoxic CD8 clonotypes in ibrutinib-treated CLL. Study overall: Of a cohort that held about a dozen relapsed/refractory and some 14 treatment-naive patients, about 18 were IGHV unmutated. Study observations and caveats: Clonality was higher at baseline than in age-matched healthy donors and tracked circulating CD8+ T-cell counts.

The CDR3 spans 14 residues. Looked up from germline, CDR1 is SQVTM and CDR2 is ANQGSEA. Germline trimming cut 6 bases from V and 0 bases from J; bases unmatched to any gene: 1. Generated by immunoSEQ multiplex PCR, the TCRdb table keeps only in-frame clones and is missing some. The repertoire consists of 250,000 to 350,000 clones, with more than 70% occurring once and the leading ten covering about 5.3%. This clonotype originated in a human donor with chronic lymphocytic leukemia. The specimen was PBMCs, collected at disease progression, from a patient treated with ibrutinib. The chain combines TRBV29-1 with TRBJ2-2, with TRBD1 matching over 10 bases. The CDR3 is CSVDRGSNTGELFF. As DNA, the CDR3 is TGCAGCGTGGACAGGGGGTCGAACACCGGGGAGCTGTTTTTT.